This TCR beta chain is drawn from a study of T cells in women clearing cervical HPV infection listed by TCRdb under 2018. About the full investigation: The cases were 25 to 30 women with histologically confirmed HPV16-related CIN3 or worse, and 2 of those women had invasive cancers. For cases, the median interval between lesion detection and blood sampling was roughly 140 days, with an interquartile range of roughly 85 to 210 days. Five blinded duplicates per group were added as quality controls, so that roughly 60 samples were obtained: about 50 participants and approximately 10 replicates. This exploratory proof-of-principle case-control study, nested within the Guanacaste HPV Natural History Study in Costa Rica, compared TCR repertoires among women with different cervical HPV16 outcomes. Blood from cases was drawn at the visit where the lesion was first identified, while blood from controls was drawn once the infection was no longer detected. Controls were over 20 women whose single incident HPV16 infection cleared within 12 months without precancer or cancer developing. Since only a few of the women had HLA typing available, the possibility that HLA type was acting as a confounder could not be ruled out. Cases and controls were matched on year of sample collection and on age within five years. The parent cohort enrolled around 9,800 women aged 18 or older in Guanacaste, Costa Rica, during about 1993 to 1994 and followed them for approximately seven years. Cases had a median age of approximately 32 years compared with just over 37 for controls, and baseline characteristics showed no significant differences between the groups.

As regards this clone: Its antigen specificity is not known. From the germline J gene comes the end of the CDR3, since the read stops 3 residues before it.

TCR beta CDR3 regions were amplified by multiplex PCR from an average of roughly 1,200 ng genomic DNA per sample using the immunoSEQ assay. To correct primer bias, the assay used a complete synthetic TCR repertoire to set an amplification baseline. The amplicons were sequenced using the Illumina platform. The authors' analysis ran thus. Sequence errors were corrected by clustering with frequency ratios and a modified nearest-neighbor algorithm, and the sequences were then analyzed in the immunoSEQ Analyzer using IMGT gene definitions. At each rarefaction depth, TCR richness and evenness were averaged across 20 rarefaction repeats, and any sample with fewer sequences than the depth was left out. Wilcoxon rank sum tests with FDR correction were used to compare V, D and J gene relative abundances between the groups. In the blinded duplicates, the intraclass correlation was around 96% for TCR richness and averaged about 80% across fewer than 80 gene segments. What TCRdb holds here is the immuneACCESS table cut down to in-frame rearrangements. Part of the clones is not present; checked against another copy, under half of the missing clones reflect an unresolved V gene, and the others are unexplained. V and J calls and clone size are copied from that table; D and trimming were computed from the DNA. This sample's table has entries for about 40,000 clones. The top ten constitute 4.5% to 6% of the sample.

Every participant had a single incident cervical HPV16 infection, and women with prevalent HPV16 infections were excluded. Cervical HPV DNA was detected by MY09/MY11 PCR, and genotyping was performed by dot-blot hybridization. Fifteen mL of heparinized blood were centrifuged, and the buffy coat was aliquoted, frozen at -30°C, then stored at -80°C. QIAGEN kits were used to extract genomic DNA from the buffy coat specimens. CDR1 and CDR2, looked up from the germline V gene (reference sequence), are LNHDA and SQIVND. Trimming leaves V shorter by 4 bases and J shorter by 6 bases, with the junction holding 4 bases beyond the gene matches. The CDR3 runs 14 amino acids, cysteine and phenylalanine included. Part of the CDR3 DNA is given, 33 bases translated from base 1. Findings and caveats that apply to the study as a whole: Because of the cross-sectional design, the study could not determine whether the associations came before infection or resulted from infection, and neither effector/memory subsets nor HPV-specific T cells were isolated. TCR repertoire richness was significantly higher in CIN3+ cases than in controls across sequencing depths, while evenness did not differ. Lower TRBV6-7 relative abundance was observed in cases than in controls (around 0.11% versus 0.15%; Bonferroni P = 0.0008). Cases were distinguished from controls with an estimated AUC of around 0.85 by random forest classifiers combining richness and V gene abundances. T-cell numbers per sample were unknown, so richness differences could reflect varying T-cell content rather than repertoire biology.

The sequence was collected from a woman between 18 and 70 years old with a cervical HPV16 infection that either progressed to CIN3+ or cleared (not recorded which). The chain uses TRBV19 and TRBJ2-3; 10 bases in between match TRBD1. Sample: blood buffy coat. CDR3 region: CASSRQGAGDTQYF. The sequenced part of the CDR3 DNA is TGTGCCAGTAGTAGACAGGGGGCAGGGGATACG.